This TCR beta chain emerged from a study of blood T cell repertoires in COVID-19. Study at large: COVID-19 samples collected from the United States, Italy and Spain covered acute and convalescent phases.

Assay: immunoSEQ multiplex PCR; the TCRdb copy retains only in-frame clones and omits some. Seen here are approximately 85,000 clones, roughly 85% observed once, and the top ten hold 25% to 30%. CDR1 and CDR2 from the germline V gene are LNHDA and SQIVND (reference sequence). J was trimmed by 9 bases and V by 6 bases; bases with no gene match: 8. The length of the CDR3 is 14 residues. Sample: peripheral blood. The chain recombines TRBV19 with TRBJ1-6, with 7 bases identical to TRBD1. This TCR came from a man in his fifties or sixties with active or convalescent COVID-19. The CDR3 region is CASSITGDGSPLHF. The DNA of the CDR3 is TGTGCCAGTAGCATTACAGGGGATGGTTCACCCCTCCACTTT. The full variable domain, rest sourced from reference TRBV19 and TRBJ1-6, is DGGITQSPKYLFRKEGQNVTLSCEQNLNHDAMYWYRQDPGQGLRLIYYSQIVNDFQKGDIAEGYSVSREKKESFPLTVTSAQKNPTAFYLCASSITGDGSPLHFGNGTRLTVT.